This is a list of T cell receptor beta chains from one sample in a study of graft-versus-host responses after intestinal transplantation. Sequenced by immunoSEQ multiplex PCR; TCRdb stores in-frame clones only, minus some. The sample has roughly 100,000 clones, about 90% seen once. These TCRs are of unknown antigen specificity. The sequences come from unstimulated CD4+ T cells sorted from spleen or lymph node cells, collected before intestinal transplant. All receptors derive from a human donor who received an intestinal transplant. The CDR3 runs from the conserved cysteine through the conserved F or W. The order of the fields is CDR3 DNA, CDR3 protein, clone size, V gene, J gene, D gene. A D gene is named only where the DNA matches it firmly. Size is stated for part of the rows, as once, few or many counts, or as a class when the clone is expanded.

TGCAGCGTGACGGCAGCATTCTCTGGGGCCAACGTCCTGACTTTC	CSVTAAFSGANVLTF	once	TRBV29-1	TRBJ2-6	NA
TGCGCCAGCAGCCCAGGACTAGCGGGACCCAATGAGCAGTTCTTC	CASSPGLAGPNEQFF	NA	TRBV4-1	TRBJ2-1	TRBD2
TGTGCCAGCAGCGTAGCGGCTAGCGGGAGTCTCTACGAGCAGTACTTC	CASSVAASGSLYEQYF	NA	TRBV9	TRBJ2-7	TRBD2
TGCAGCGTGTCGACAGGGGAAACTGAAGCTTTCTTT	CSVSTGETEAFF	NA	TRBV29-1	TRBJ1-1	TRBD1
TGTGCCAGCAGCTTTTACCCGGACCCAGGCATCGTCTTT	CASSFYPDPGIVF	NA	TRBV11-2	TRBJ2-3	NA
TGTGCCAGCAGCCCCCCGGGGGAGGAAAAACTGTTTTTT	CASSPPGEEKLFF	NA	TRBV9	TRBJ1-4	NA
TGTGCCAGCACTAGGGGTCCTAATAGCAATCAGCCCCAGCATTTT	CASTRGPNSNQPQHF	NA	TRBV7-2	TRBJ1-5	NA
TGTGCCAGCAGCTTCAAAACCCGACAGGACTCCTATGGCTACACCTTC	CASSFKTRQDSYGYTF	NA	TRBV11-2	TRBJ1-2	NA
TGTGCCAGCAGCGTAGTCGTGACAGGGGAGACCGGGGAGCTGTTTTTT	CASSVVVTGETGELFF	few	TRBV9	TRBJ2-2	TRBD1
TGTGCCAGCAGCTTATATAGGGGGACTGAAGCTTTCTTT	CASSLYRGTEAFF	NA	TRBV11-1	TRBJ1-1	NA
TGCGCCAGCAGTGTCCCTAGGTCTAGCACAGATACGCAGTATTTT	CASSVPRSSTDTQYF	NA	TRBV5-1	TRBJ2-3	NA
TGTGCCAGCAGCGTAGCAGGGCACACAGATACGCAGTATTTT	CASSVAGHTDTQYF	NA	TRBV9	TRBJ2-3	NA
TGTGCCAGCAGTTTCGACGGGCCAGATACGCAGTATTTT	CASSFDGPDTQYF	NA	TRBV28	TRBJ2-3	NA
TGCAGTGCTACCCCCCGAGCCCAGTACTTC	CSATPRAQYF	NA	TRBV20-1	TRBJ2-5	NA
TGTGCCAGCAGCTTAATAGCGGGAGGGCGTTACAATGAGCAGTTCTTC	CASSLIAGGRYNEQFF	NA	TRBV11-2	TRBJ2-1	TRBD2
TGTGCCAGCAGCTTGCGGGGGGGGATCCAAGAGACCCAGTACTTC	CASSLRGGIQETQYF	once	TRBV5-6	TRBJ2-5	TRBD2
TGTGCAAGTCGCTTAGGTGACAGGGCCCTGGGCTACACCTTC	CASRLGDRALGYTF	NA	TRBV12-2	TRBJ1-2	NA
TGTGCCAGCAGCCAAGAGGGTAAGGGCACTGAAGCTTTCTTT	CASSQEGKGTEAFF	NA	TRBV4-2	TRBJ1-1	NA
TGTGCCAGCAGCGGGGGTATAGAAACCGGGGAGCTGTTTTTT	CASSGGIETGELFF	NA	TRBV5-4	TRBJ2-2	NA
TGCGCCAGCAGTCAATCCGCCAAGAACACTGAAGCTTTCTTT	CASSQSAKNTEAFF	NA	TRBV23-1	TRBJ1-1	NA
TGCGCCAGCAGCTTCGAAGGGACTAGCGGACCACTAGCCAAAAACATTCAGTACTTC	CASSFEGTSGPLAKNIQYF	NA	TRBV4-1	TRBJ2-4	TRBD2
TGTGCCAGCAACTCTGACAGGGAAATTCATGGCTACACCTTC	CASNSDREIHGYTF	NA	TRBV7-9	TRBJ1-2	TRBD1
TGTGCCAGCTCAGGGCGCGACAGCAATGAGCAGTTCTTC	CASSGRDSNEQFF	NA	TRBV18	TRBJ2-1	NA
TGCAGCGTTGAACTTACCGGGGGAGGCACAGATACGCAGTATTTT	CSVELTGGGTDTQYF	NA	TRBV29-1	TRBJ2-3	NA
TGTGCCAGCAGGGTAGCGGCAACTAATGAAAAACTGTTTTTT	CASRVAATNEKLFF	NA	TRBV2	TRBJ1-4	NA
TGTGCCAGCAGCCACAGACAGGGAAAAGGGGATGAGCAGTTCTTC	CASSHRQGKGDEQFF	NA	TRBV4-2	TRBJ2-1	TRBD1
TGTGCCAGCAGCTTGGCGCTCAATGAGCAGTTCTTC	CASSLALNEQFF	NA	TRBV5-5	TRBJ2-1	NA
TGCGCCAGCAGCCAAGGGTTTTCGGAGCCCCAGCATTTT	CASSQGFSEPQHF	NA	TRBV4-1	TRBJ1-5	NA
TGTGCCAGCAGAGGCAGGGCTAACTATGGCTACACCTTC	CASRGRANYGYTF	NA	TRBV7-9	TRBJ1-2	NA
TGTGCCATCAGTGAGTCCCTAGCGAGGCAAGAGACCCAGTACTTC	CAISESLARQETQYF	NA	TRBV10-3	TRBJ2-5	NA
TGCAGCGTCGGGGAAGGGGCTGGGGTGGAGCAGTACTTC	CSVGEGAGVEQYF	NA	TRBV29-1	TRBJ2-7	NA
TGTGCCAGCAGCGTAGAGATGGGGGAGACCCAGTACTTC	CASSVEMGETQYF	NA	TRBV9	TRBJ2-5	NA
TGTGCCAGCAGCGTAAGGGGGATCGCCTACAATGAGCAGTTCTTC	CASSVRGIAYNEQFF	once	TRBV9	TRBJ2-1	NA
TGTGCCAGTAGTTGGGAAAGGACAGGGGTCTACGAGCAGTACTTC	CASSWERTGVYEQYF	NA	TRBV19	TRBJ2-7	TRBD1
TGTGCTAGTGGGACAGCCCATAGCAATCAGCCCCAGCATTTT	CASGTAHSNQPQHF	NA	TRBV12-5	TRBJ1-5	NA
TGTGCCAGCAGGCACCCTAGCACAGATACGCAGTATTTT	CASRHPSTDTQYF	once	TRBV6-5	TRBJ2-3	NA
TGCGCCAGCAGCCAAGATATACCTGAAAAACTGTTTTTT	CASSQDIPEKLFF	NA	TRBV4-1	TRBJ1-4	NA
TGTGCCAGCAGCCAGACAGCCTACGAGCAGTACTTC	CASSQTAYEQYF	NA	TRBV16	TRBJ2-7	NA
TGTGCCAGCAGCGCCAGGACAGGCCAAAATGAAAAACTGTTTTTT	CASSARTGQNEKLFF	NA	TRBV7-7	TRBJ1-4	TRBD1
TGTGCCAGCAGCTTAGACCAGATCGGGAGTGAGCAGTTCTTC	CASSLDQIGSEQFF	NA	TRBV7-7	TRBJ2-1	NA
TGTGCCAGCAGTTACGGCGGGGGGTTGGGGGATACGCAGTATTTT	CASSYGGGLGDTQYF	few	TRBV6-5	TRBJ2-3	TRBD2
TGTGCCAGCAGTGAGGAGGTGGGAGTAAGGTACAATGAGCAGTTCTTC	CASSEEVGVRYNEQFF	NA	TRBV6-1	TRBJ2-1	NA
TGCGCCAGCAGTGCGGACCGTCTCAGGCCCCAGCATTTT	CASSADRLRPQHF	NA	TRBV10-2	TRBJ1-5	NA
TGCGCCAGCAGCCCCTCTCTACGACTAGCGGGACGCACAGATACGCAGTATTTT	CASSPSLRLAGRTDTQYF	NA	TRBV4-1	TRBJ2-3	TRBD2
TGTGCCAGCAGTACGACGAGGGGCGGCGAGCAGTACTTC	CASSTTRGGEQYF	NA	TRBV6-5	TRBJ2-7	NA
NA	CPGSAVAGGTGELFF	once	TRBV22-1	TRBJ2-2	NA
TGTGCCAGCAGCTCTCAGGGCATGGGCACTGAAGCTTTCTTT	CASSSQGMGTEAFF	NA	TRBV7-6	TRBJ1-1	NA
TGTGCCAGCAGACATATCAGCGGGAGAGCCTACGAGCAGTACTTC	CASRHISGRAYEQYF	NA	TRBV11-2	TRBJ2-7	TRBD2
TGTGCCAGCGCCCCCCCCGGGGGACGGTTGGAGCAGTACTTC	CASAPPGGRLEQYF	few	TRBV28	TRBJ2-7	NA